This T cell receptor (beta chain) was sequenced for a study of CD8 T cells in ankylosing spondylitis. Study results and caveats: Made up of 7 to 9 highly homologous variants, a TCR beta motif appeared characteristic of ankylosing spondylitis blood.

Quantitative 5'-RACE with molecular barcodes produced the TCR beta libraries. TCRdb reprocessed the 5' RACE reads via MiXCR and lists one record per CDR3 protein. The data contain some 240,000 distinct CDR3 sequences, approximately 7.3% of them singletons. Per germline, CDR1 MNHEY and CDR2 SMNVEV (reference sequence). Trimming pared 5 bases from V and 6 bases from J, leaving 16 bases between. CDR3 length: 14 residues. This clonotype came up a few times. Its antigen is as yet unknown. The chain employs TRBV27 and TRBJ1-2; D not certain. The source is a male donor with ankylosing spondylitis. The sample taken for sequencing was blood, either unsorted or a sorted T cell fraction (not recorded which). CDR3 DNA: TGTGCCAGCAGTAACAGCGCGCGGGCTAATGGCTACACCTTC. The encoded protein is CASSNSARANGYTF.